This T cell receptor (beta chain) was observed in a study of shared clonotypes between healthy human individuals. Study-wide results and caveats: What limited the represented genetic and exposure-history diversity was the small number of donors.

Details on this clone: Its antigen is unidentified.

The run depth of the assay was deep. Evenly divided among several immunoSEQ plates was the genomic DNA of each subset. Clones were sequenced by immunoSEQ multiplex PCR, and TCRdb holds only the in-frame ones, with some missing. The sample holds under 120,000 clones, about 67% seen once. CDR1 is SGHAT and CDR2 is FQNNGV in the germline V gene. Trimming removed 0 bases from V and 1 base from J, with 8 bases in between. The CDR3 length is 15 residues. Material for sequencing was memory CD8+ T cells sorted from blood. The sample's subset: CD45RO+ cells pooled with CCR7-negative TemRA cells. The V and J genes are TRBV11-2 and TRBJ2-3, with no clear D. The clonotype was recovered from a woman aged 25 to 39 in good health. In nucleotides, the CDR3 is TGTGCCAGCAGCTTAGATTGGCCGGGCACAGATACGCAGTATTTT. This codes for CASSLDWPGTDTQYF.